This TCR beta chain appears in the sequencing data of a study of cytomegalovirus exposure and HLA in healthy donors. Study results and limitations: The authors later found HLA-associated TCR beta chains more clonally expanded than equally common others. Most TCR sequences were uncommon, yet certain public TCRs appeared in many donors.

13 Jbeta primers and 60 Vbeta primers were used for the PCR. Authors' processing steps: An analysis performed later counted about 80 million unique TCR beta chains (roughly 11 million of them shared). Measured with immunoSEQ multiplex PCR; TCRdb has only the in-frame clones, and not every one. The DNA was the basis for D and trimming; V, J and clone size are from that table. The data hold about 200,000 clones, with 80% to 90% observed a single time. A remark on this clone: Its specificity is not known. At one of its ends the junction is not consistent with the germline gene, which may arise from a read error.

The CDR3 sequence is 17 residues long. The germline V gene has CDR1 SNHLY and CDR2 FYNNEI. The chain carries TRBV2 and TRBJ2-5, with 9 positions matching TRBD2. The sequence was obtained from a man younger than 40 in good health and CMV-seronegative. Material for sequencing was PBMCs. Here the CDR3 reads CASREGALAGTQETQYF. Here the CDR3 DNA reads TGTGCCAGCAGGGAAGGAGCCCTAGCGGGGACCCAAGAGACCCAGTACTTC.